This paragraph reports one T cell receptor beta chain. CDR3 length equals 13 residues. V lost 0 bases, J lost 8 bases, and 11 bases lay in between. CDR1 and CDR2 (germline): SGHRS, YFSETQ. This entry is derived from a study of T cell changes during pregnancy in multiple sclerosis. The repertoire was sequenced with immunoSEQ multiplex PCR; TCRdb's copy has only in-frame clones and lacks some. The data show 90,000 to 120,000 clones, more than 80% seen once. The sequence came from a female donor with multiple sclerosis, enrolled in a pregnancy study. The material was peripheral blood, obtained in the second trimester of pregnancy. V and J are TRBV5-1 and TRBJ1-2; D is possibly TRBD1 (6 bases). CDR3 loop: CASSLVGAKGYTF. The CDR3 nucleotides are TGCGCCAGCAGCTTGGTGGGGGCGAAGGGCTACACCTTC.